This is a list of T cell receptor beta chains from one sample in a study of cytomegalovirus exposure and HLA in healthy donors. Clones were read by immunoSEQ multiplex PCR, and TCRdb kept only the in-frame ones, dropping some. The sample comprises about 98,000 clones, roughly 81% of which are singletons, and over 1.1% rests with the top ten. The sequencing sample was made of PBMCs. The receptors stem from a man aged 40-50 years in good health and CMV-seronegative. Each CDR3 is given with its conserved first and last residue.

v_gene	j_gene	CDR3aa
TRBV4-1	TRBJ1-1	CASSHLTWGSDTEAFF
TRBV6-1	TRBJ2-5	CASSALTGDQETQYF
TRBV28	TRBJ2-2	CASSRPMGGVTGELFF
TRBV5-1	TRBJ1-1	CASSTTGGRTEAFF
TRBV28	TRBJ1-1	CATETGKTEAFF
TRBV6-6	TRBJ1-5	CASSRPGTEIRDQHF
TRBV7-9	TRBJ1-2	CASSLAEAKGYTF
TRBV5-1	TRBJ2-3	CASSSITSGGALDTQYF
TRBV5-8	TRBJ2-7	CASSLGQGSEQYF
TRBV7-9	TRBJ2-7	CASSLAPRSYEQYF
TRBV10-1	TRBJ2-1	CASSETGGTNNEQFF
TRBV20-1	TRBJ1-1	CSARPVYEAFF
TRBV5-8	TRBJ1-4	CASSPWTGGMTNEKLFF
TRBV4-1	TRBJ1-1	CASSQVFKEGTEAFF
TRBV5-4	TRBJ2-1	CASSLVRMQATYNEQFF
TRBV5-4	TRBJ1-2	CASSPGTSGARGCGYTF
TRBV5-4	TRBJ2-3	CASSPDRSAQYF
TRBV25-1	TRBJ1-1	CASTSGGEAFF
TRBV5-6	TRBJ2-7	CASSLVGQGAYEQYF
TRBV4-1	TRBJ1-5	CASSLGIYSNQPQHF
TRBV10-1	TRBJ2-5	CAQRGTGTQYF
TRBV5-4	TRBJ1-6	CASSFDSSYNSPLHF
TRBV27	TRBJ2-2	CASSYGLPTNTGELFF
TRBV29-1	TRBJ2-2	CSVAPPGQWNTGELFF
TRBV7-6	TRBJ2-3	CASSFVSGNGVGTDTQYF
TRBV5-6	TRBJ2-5	CASSWGQGALRTQYF
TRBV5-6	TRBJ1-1	CASSRGLDTEAFF